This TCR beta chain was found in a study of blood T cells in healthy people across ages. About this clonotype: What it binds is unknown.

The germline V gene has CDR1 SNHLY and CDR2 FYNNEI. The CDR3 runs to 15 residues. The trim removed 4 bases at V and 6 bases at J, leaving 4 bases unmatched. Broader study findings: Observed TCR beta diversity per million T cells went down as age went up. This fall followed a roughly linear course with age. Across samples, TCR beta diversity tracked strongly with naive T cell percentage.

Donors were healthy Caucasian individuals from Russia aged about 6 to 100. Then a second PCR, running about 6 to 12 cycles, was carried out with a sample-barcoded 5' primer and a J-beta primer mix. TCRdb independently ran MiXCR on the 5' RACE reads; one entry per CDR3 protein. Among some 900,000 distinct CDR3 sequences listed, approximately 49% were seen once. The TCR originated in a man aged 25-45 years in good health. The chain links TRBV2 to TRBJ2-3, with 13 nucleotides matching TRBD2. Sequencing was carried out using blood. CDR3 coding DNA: TGTGCCAGCAGTGTACTAGCGGGGGGGTCCGATACGCAGTATTTT. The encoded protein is CASSVLAGGSDTQYF. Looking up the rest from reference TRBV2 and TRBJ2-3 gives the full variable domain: EPEVTQTPSHQVTQMGQEVILRCVPISNHLYFYWYRQILGQKVEFLVSFYNNEISEKSEIFDDQFSVERPDGSNFTLKIRSTKLEDSAMYFCASSVLAGGSDTQYFGPGTRLTVL.